This T cell receptor (beta chain) emerged from a study of cytomegalovirus exposure and HLA in healthy donors. Study outcomes and limitations: The study assumed roughly uniform donor sequencing depth for presence/absence analyses. Indistinguishable V segments, including TRBV6-2 and TRBV6-3, were excluded.

Germline V lookup: CDR1 SQVTM, CDR2 ANQGSEA. The V gene end was trimmed by 4 bases and the J gene end by 4 bases; junction bases not matched to a gene: 11. CDR3 length: 16 amino acids. The PCR had 60 Vbeta and 13 Jbeta primers. The table came from immunoSEQ multiplex PCR; TCRdb's copy has only in-frame clones and leaves some out. The sample has over 120,000 clones; about 81% are singletons. On this clone itself: Its antigen is as yet unknown.

The source is a man in his thirties or forties in good health and CMV-seronegative. The V gene is TRBV29-1, the J gene TRBJ2-2, with 8 bases aligning to TRBD2. The sample was PBMCs. This CDR3 is CSVVGRGGLSTGELFF. CDR3 nucleotides: TGCAGCGTTGTTGGCCGGGGGGGCCTTTCCACCGGGGAGCTGTTTTTT.